One T cell receptor (beta chain) is described in this entry. Antigen specificity is unknown. Profiling relied on immunoSEQ multiplex PCR, and the TCRdb table lists in-frame clones only, not all of them. The table has around 340,000 clones, 88% seen once. The entry originates in a study of Ad26.COV2.S vaccination and SARS-CoV-2 variants. About the study: The authors gave Ad26.COV2.S intramuscularly, either once or twice 56 days apart. Study results and limitations: An underestimation of total T cell responses may have resulted from the TCR breadth and depth analyses.

Germline loops: CDR1 SGHAT, CDR2 FQNNGV. The CDR3 runs 16 residues. With 3 bases removed from V and 2 bases from J, the gap between germline ends came to 16 bases. The treatment: some 20 received Ad26.COV2.S at low or high dose, single or two shots; five or six received placebo; per-sample allocation not given. The study sampled participants on day 63 after the first vaccine or placebo injection. Aged 18-55 years, donor was enrolled in Boston in about 2020. Built on an Ad26 vector, the vaccine expressed Wuhan-strain SARS-CoV-2 spike. The specimen was peripheral blood, collected in a trial of Ad26.COV2.S vaccine versus placebo. The sequence was obtained from a person aged 18-60 years who received the Ad26.COV2.S COVID-19 vaccine or a placebo. This chain joins TRBV11-2 and TRBJ2-5; D possibly uses TRBD1 or TRBD2 (5 bases each). The CDR3 DNA follows: TGTGCCAGCAGCTTCTACACCGGGACCGGACAAGAGACCCAGTACTTC. Its translation is CASSFYTGTGQETQYF.